This section outlines one T cell receptor (beta chain) sequence together with its context. No antigen is known for it. The CDR3 contains 14 residues. V was trimmed by 2 bases and J by 4 bases, leaving 10 bases between them. TCRdb used MiXCR to reprocess the 5' RACE reads, holding one entry per CDR3 protein. The sample lists 250,000 to 300,000 distinct CDR3 sequences, over 15% occurring once. The source of the sample is a study of CD8 T cells in ankylosing spondylitis. Findings and limits, study-wide: The authors found the disease-linked clones to be CD8+ and relatively rare in peripheral blood. Seemingly characteristic of ankylosing spondylitis blood was a TCR beta motif consisting of fewer than 10 highly homologous variants.

The chain has TRBV5-3 and TRBJ1-5; possible D gene TRBD1, 5 bases. Being an ORF, TRBV5-3 has a function that is uncertain. Sample: blood, either unsorted or a sorted T cell fraction (not recorded which). The sequence was obtained from a male donor with ankylosing spondylitis or in good health (not recorded which). The CDR3: CARSFGTPNQPQHF. CDR3 nucleotides: TGTGCCAGAAGCTTCGGGACTCCAAATCAGCCCCAGCATTTT.